Included here is one T cell receptor (beta chain) sequence, with context. The data were obtained in a study of shared clonotypes between healthy human individuals. Study at large: Plates per donor: three CD4 naive, three CD4 memory, two CD8 naive, one CD8 memory.

Adult donors, all healthy and HIV-negative, had no recent acute infections or vaccinations. V was clipped by 0 bases and J by 0 bases, with 13 bases between them. This CDR3 has 16 amino acids. CDR1 and CDR2 from the germline V gene are SGHRS and YFSETQ. Generated by immunoSEQ multiplex PCR, the TCRdb table keeps only in-frame clones and is missing some. The sample lists some 2,500,000 clones; over 85% were seen once. Sequencing was performed on naive CD4+ T cells from PBMCs. Subset denoted: CD45RA+ positively selected. This receptor was obtained from a man aged 18 to 35 in good health. Some clones in this sample may be carry-over from other donors' samples. This rearrangement joins TRBV5-1 to TRBJ2-7; D call uncertain. CDR3: CASSLGGRSSSYEQYF. The DNA of the CDR3 is TGCGCCAGCAGCTTGGGTGGCAGATCGAGCTCCTACGAGCAGTACTTC.